One and the same sample provided the 4 T cell receptor beta chains below, sequenced in a study of T cell clonality in common variable immunodeficiency. Here immunoSEQ multiplex PCR was the method, and the copy in TCRdb shows in-frame clones only, minus some. The sample yields about 40,000 clones, without any singletons. The specimen sequenced was peripheral blood mononuclear cells. The receptors were gathered from a person aged 18 to 75 in good health.

This clone was picked up many times. The DNA ends 3 residues before the CDR3 does, and the rest of the CDR3 is filled in from the germline J gene. The V and J genes are TRBV5-1 and TRBJ1-5; weak D call: TRBD1 (5 bases). The CDR3 extends over 14 amino acids. V was pared by 0 bases and J by 7 bases, with 11 bases between. Germline CDR1 and CDR2: SGHRS and YFSETQ. The part of the CDR3 DNA that was read is TGCGCCAGCAGCTTGGGCGGGGGGGGACAGCCC. Translating it yields CASSLGGGGQP. The whole CDR3 protein is CASSLGGGGQPQHF.

This clone has a count of ten or more. The missing CDR3 end, 3 residues past where the read stops, is filled in from the germline J gene. Distinct nucleotide sequences in the sample also encode this CDR3. The rearrangement uses TRBV6-4 and TRBJ2-1; 10 bases align to TRBD2. Germline trimming cut 5 bases from V and 0 bases from J; bases unmatched to any gene: 4. Looked up from germline, CDR1 is MRHNA and CDR2 is SNTAGT. CDR3 length equals 16 residues. The CDR3 reads CASSRTSGSSYNEQFF. The part of the CDR3 DNA that was read is TGTGCCAGCAGTCGGACTAGCGGTAGCTCCTACAATGAG.

This clone was recorded at least ten times. The CDR3 end falls 3 residues outside the read, so it is completed with the germline J gene. This chain connects TRBV7-8 to TRBJ2-3; 9 bases agree with TRBD1. J was trimmed by 4 bases and V by 3 bases; bases with no gene match: 8. The CDR3 spans 16 residues. The germline gives CDR1 SGHVS, CDR2 FQNEAQ. CDR3 DNA (partial): TGTGCCAGCAGCTTTAGGACAGGGGTGAACGCAGATACG. Translating it yields CASSFRTGVNADT. Given in full, the CDR3 is CASSFRTGVNADTQYF.

This clone was seen at least ten times. The observed sequence ends 3 residues before the CDR3 terminus, with the missing tail filled in from the germline J gene. The chain joins TRBV19 to TRBJ1-1, with TRBD1 matching 7 bases. J lost 2 bases, V lost 10 bases, and 13 bases had no gene match. This CDR3 contains 15 residues. Germline V gene data show CDR1 as LNHDA and CDR2 as SQIVND (reference sequence). The CDR3 sequence is CATALRDSPNTEAFF. CDR3 DNA, as far as it was read: TGTGCCACCGCTCTCCGGGACAGCCCTAACACTGAA.